What follows are 13 T cell receptor beta chains derived from one specimen sequenced in a study of shared clonotypes between healthy human individuals. Libraries were prepared by immunoSEQ multiplex PCR; TCRdb keeps only in-frame clonotypes and omits some of them. The sample includes fewer than 1 million clones, roughly 96% seen only once; the top ten take approximately 0.2%. Terminally differentiated effector memory CD45RA+ cells were excluded by CCR7 positive selection of CD45RO-negative cells. Sequencing was done on a sample of naive CD8+ T cells sorted from blood. The origin of the receptors is a man aged 25-45 years in good health.

The rearrangement links TRBV4-2 to TRBJ2-3; 16 bases match TRBD2. CDR3 size: 18 residues. Germline V gene data show CDR1 as LGHNA and CDR2 as YNFKEQ. The ends lost 4 bases at V and 5 bases at J; junction bases unmatched: 9. CDR3 nucleotides: TGTGCCAGCAGCCTTTCCATTGGGACTAGCGGGAGGGGAGATACGCAGTATTTT. It yields the protein CASSLSIGTSGRGDTQYF.

This chain joins TRBV29-1 and TRBJ2-1; tentatively, D is TRBD1 or TRBD2 (5 bases each). V gave up 8 bases and J gave up 8 bases, with 13 bases separating them. The CDR3 consists of 11 residues. Germline V CDR1 and CDR2: SQVTM, ANQGSEA. This CDR3 reads CSPRGGDEQFF. DNA of the CDR3: TGCAGCCCCCGTGGGGGAGATGAGCAGTTCTTC.

The chain uses TRBV5-1 and TRBJ2-7; 8 bases align to TRBD1. The CDR3 is 14 residues long. Germline assignment: CDR1 SGHRS and CDR2 YFSETQ. Germline trimming cut 4 bases from V and 3 bases from J; bases unmatched to any gene: 6. CDR3 loop: CASSPRQGNYEQYF. The DNA of the CDR3 is TGCGCCAGCAGCCCGAGACAGGGGAACTACGAGCAGTACTTC.

This rearrangement joins TRBV9 to TRBJ2-5, with D hard to call. V was trimmed by 7 bases and J by 5 bases, leaving 12 bases between them. Germline lookup yields CDR1 SGDLS and CDR2 YYNGEE. The CDR3 is 12 amino acids. For the CDR3, the DNA is TGTGCCAGCCCCCATCCCCCGGAGACCCAGTACTTC. Protein sequence: CASPHPPETQYF.

The rearrangement links TRBV27 to TRBJ2-3; 8 bases are a match to TRBD2. Germline loops: CDR1 MNHEY, CDR2 SMNVEV (reference sequence). CDR3 length equals 15 residues. V was clipped by 2 bases and J by 4 bases; unmatched bases: 5. Written as DNA, the CDR3 is TGTGCCAGCAGTTTAGGCGGGAGGCGCGCAGATACGCAGTATTTT. This gives the protein CASSLGGRRADTQYF.

The rearrangement links TRBV6-1 to TRBJ2-7; TRBD1 is a possible D gene (6 bases). The CDR3 extends over 15 amino acids. V lost 2 bases and J 3 bases, leaving 14 bases between the germline ends. Looked up from germline, CDR1 is MNHNS and CDR2 is SASEGT. The CDR3 nucleotides are TGTGCCAGCAGTGAAAGACAGGACGGGTTCTACGAGCAGTACTTC. Translating gives CASSERQDGFYEQYF.

In regard to this clone: This CDR3 is also generated by other DNA sequences in the sample. V is TRBV5-1 and J is TRBJ2-7, with TRBD2 identical over 7 bases. The CDR3 runs to 13 residues. Germline trimming cut 5 bases from V and 1 base from J; bases unmatched to any gene: 3. CDR1 is SGHRS and CDR2 is YFSETQ in the germline V gene. The CDR3 here is CASRSSGSYEQYF. The CDR3 DNA reads TGCGCCAGCAGATCTAGCGGTTCCTACGAGCAGTACTTC. Drawing the rest from reference TRBV5-1 and TRBJ2-7, the complete variable domain is KAGVTQTPRYLIKTRGQQVTLSCSPISGHRSVSWYQQTPGQGLQFLFEYFSETQRNKGNFPGRFSGRQFSNSRSEMNVSTLELGDSALYLCASRSSGSYEQYFGPGTRLTVT.

The chain links TRBV10-3 to TRBJ1-1, with D possibly being TRBD1 (5 bases). V was cut by 3 bases and J by 4 bases, with 18 bases left in between. Germline CDR1 reads ENHRY; CDR2 reads SYGVKD. The CDR3 contains 16 residues. In DNA form, the CDR3 reads TGTGCCATCAGTGATCCATCGGCGGGGCGGACCACTGAAGCTTTCTTT. Its translation: CAISDPSAGRTTEAFF.

The chain is built from TRBV7-8 and TRBJ2-7; D uncertain. CDR1 is SGHVS and CDR2 is FQNEAQ in the germline V gene. This CDR3 has 14 amino acids. V was trimmed by 8 bases and J by 4 bases, leaving 18 bases between them. The DNA of the CDR3 is TGTGCCAGCCGCCCCGGAGACACAATGTACGAGCAGTACTTC. This sequence encodes CASRPGDTMYEQYF.

The rearrangement uses TRBV19 and TRBJ2-7, with 7 bases matching TRBD2. The CDR3 loop spans 15 amino acids. V gave up 1 base and J gave up 6 bases; unmatched junction bases: 9. CDR1 and CDR2 (germline): LNHDA, SQIVND (reference sequence). The CDR3 protein is CASSIVAGVSGEQYF. The CDR3 DNA follows: TGTGCCAGTAGTATAGTCGCGGGAGTAAGTGGCGAGCAGTACTTC.

The J gene is TRBJ2-2, the V gene TRBV9; tentatively, D is TRBD2 (6 bases). Germline V gene sequence: CDR1 SGDLS, CDR2 YYNGEE. Deletions cut 0 bases from V and 5 bases from J, with 11 bases between. The CDR3 loop spans 15 amino acids. CDR3 sequence: CASSVDGRATGELFF. The CDR3 DNA reads as TGTGCCAGCAGCGTAGACGGGAGAGCTACCGGGGAGCTGTTTTTT.

The CDR3 coding sequence is TGCGCCAGCAGCCACCGCGGGGGATCCTACAATGAGCAGTTCTTC. Amino acids: CASSHRGGSYNEQFF. V usage is TRBV4-3 and J usage is TRBJ2-1, with TRBD2 matching 7 bases. Per germline, CDR1 LGHNA and CDR2 YSLEER. V lost 3 bases, J lost 1 base, and 3 bases stayed unmatched. CDR3 length: 15 residues.

The chain has TRBV6-5 and TRBJ2-2, with D possibly TRBD1 on 6 matching bases. The length of the CDR3 is 15 residues. Germline-derived CDR1 and CDR2 are MNHEY and SVGAGI. The V end was cut by 7 bases, the J end by 5 bases, with 17 bases between. This chain's CDR3 is CASTRAQGSTGELFF. CDR3 DNA: TGTGCCAGCACCCGCGCTCAGGGGAGTACCGGGGAGCTGTTTTTT.